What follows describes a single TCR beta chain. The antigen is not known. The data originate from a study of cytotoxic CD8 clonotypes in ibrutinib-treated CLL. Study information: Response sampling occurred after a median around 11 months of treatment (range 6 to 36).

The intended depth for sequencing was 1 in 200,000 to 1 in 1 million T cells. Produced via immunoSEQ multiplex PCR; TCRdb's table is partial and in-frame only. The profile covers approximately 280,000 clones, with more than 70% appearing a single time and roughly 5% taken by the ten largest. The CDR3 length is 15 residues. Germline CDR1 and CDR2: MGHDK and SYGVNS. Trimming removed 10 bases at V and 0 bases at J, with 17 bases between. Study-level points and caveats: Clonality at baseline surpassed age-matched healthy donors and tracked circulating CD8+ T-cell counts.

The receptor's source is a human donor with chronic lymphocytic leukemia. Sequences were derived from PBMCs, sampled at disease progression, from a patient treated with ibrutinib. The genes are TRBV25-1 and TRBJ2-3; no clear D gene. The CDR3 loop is CATQGRLGSTDTQYF. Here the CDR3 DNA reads TGTGCCACCCAAGGACGGTTGGGTAGCACAGATACGCAGTATTTT.